A single sample is the source of the 21 T cell receptor beta chains below, sequenced in a study of CD8+CD57+ T cells in acquired aplastic anemia. Sequencing involved patients with CD8+CD57+ cell expansion previously shown by flow cytometry. Genomic DNA, the template, was used for profiling of the TCR beta VDJ and CDR3. TCRdb fed the reads into MiXCR, producing one record per CDR3 protein. The sample lists some 150,000 distinct CDR3 sequences, 47% occurring once. The specimen sequenced was sorted CD4+, CD8+, or CD8+CD57+ T cells (not recorded which) from PBMCs. The source is a human donor with aplastic anemia.

This clonotype has ten or more counts. The chain links TRBV4-2 to TRBJ1-5; maybe TRBD1 (5 bases). CDR3 length: 14 amino acids. Germline loops: CDR1 LGHNA, CDR2 YNFKEQ. Between the trimmed V and J ends, which lost 0 bases and 7 bases, there was a span of 10 bases. CDR3 protein: CASSQEAWDQPQHF. CDR3 coding DNA: TGTGCCAGCAGCCAAGAGGCCTGGGACCAGCCCCAGCATTTT.

In its sample, this clonotype was seen a few times. The chain couples TRBV3-1 to TRBJ2-7, with 15 bases aligning to TRBD2. Germline CDR1 is LGHDT and CDR2 is YNNKEL (reference sequence). The V segment lost 4 bases and the J segment 2 bases; nucleotides outside the gene matches: 6. The CDR3 has 17 residues. CDR3 nucleotides: TGTGCCAGCAGCCGCGGGACTAGCGGGGGGCCACCCTACGAGCAGTACTTC. Translating it yields CASSRGTSGGPPYEQYF.

Of note for this clonotype: The junction and the germline gene differ at one end; a read error may be behind it. The chain combines TRBV7-8 with TRBJ2-1; possible D gene TRBD1, 5 bases. CDR1 is SGHVS and CDR2 is FQNEAQ in the germline V gene. The CDR3 runs to 13 residues. This chain's CDR3 is CASSQQGYNEQFF. CDR3 coding DNA: TGCGCCAGCAGCCAGCAGGGTTACAATGAGCAGTTCTTC.

In regard to this clonotype: This may be a read error, as it is one base from a much larger clone. The V gene is TRBV4-2, the J gene TRBJ1-3; no clear D. The CDR3 contains 15 residues. The germline gives CDR1 LGHNA, CDR2 YNFKEQ. CDR3 nucleotide sequence: TGTGCCAGAAGCCAAGATTTTACAGCCAGAAACACCATATATTTT. Its protein product is CARSQDFTARNTIYF.

This clonotype appeared many times. The J gene is TRBJ2-7, the V gene TRBV3-1; 8 bases map to TRBD1. This CDR3 has 16 amino acids. Germline CDR1 and CDR2: LGHDT and YNNKEL (reference sequence). J lost 3 bases, V lost 3 bases, and 10 bases had no gene match. CDR3 region: CASSQDQDRVYYEQYF. CDR3 bases: TGTGCCAGCAGCCAGGATCAGGACAGGGTCTACTACGAGCAGTACTTC.

The sample holds many counts of this clonotype. The gene calls are TRBV3-1 and TRBJ2-7, with D unclear. V was pared by 0 bases and J by 1 base, with 4 bases between. The CDR3 is made up of 13 amino acids. The germline V gene encodes CDR1 LGHDT and CDR2 YNNKEL (reference sequence). CDR3 nucleotides: TGTGCCAGCAGCCAAGATTCGTCCTACGAGCAGTACTTC. Protein product: CASSQDSSYEQYF.

Ten or more counts support this clonotype. The V gene is TRBV7-9, the J gene TRBJ1-1; 7 nucleotides match TRBD1. J lost 1 base, V lost 5 bases, and 10 bases had no gene match. This CDR3 has 16 residues. Germline V gene sequence: CDR1 SEHNR, CDR2 FQNEAQ (reference sequence). The CDR3 here is CASSAGQTVQNTEAFF. CDR3 DNA sequence: TGTGCCAGCAGCGCGGGACAGACAGTTCAGAACACTGAAGCTTTCTTT.

This clonotype was counted many times. The J gene is TRBJ1-2, the V gene TRBV5-5, with a weak D call TRBD1 (6 bases). CDR3 length: 14 residues. Trimming left V 4 bases short and J 5 bases short, with 15 bases between. Looked up from germline, CDR1 is SGHKS and CDR2 is YYEKEE (reference sequence). CDR3 sequence reads: CASSVPGEGYGYTF. The CDR3 DNA is TGTGCCAGCAGCGTACCAGGGGAGGGTTATGGCTACACCTTC. The variable domain in full, with the rest retrieved from reference TRBV5-5 and TRBJ1-2, is DAGVTQSPTHLIKTRGQQVTLRCSPISGHKSVSWYQQVLGQGPQFIFQYYEKEERGRGNFPDRFSARQFPNYSSELNVNALLLGDSALYLCASSVPGEGYGYTFGSGTRLTVV.

The V call is TRBV24-1, the J call TRBJ2-7, with 14 bases that match TRBD2. The V segment lost 3 bases and the J segment 4 bases; nucleotides outside the gene matches: 4. The CDR3 totals 16 residues. From germline, CDR1 is KGHDR and CDR2 SFDVKD. CDR3 DNA sequence: TGTGCCACCAGTGATGCTGGGACTAGCGGGAGATACGAGCAGTACTTC. Protein product: CATSDAGTSGRYEQYF.

The genes are TRBV3-1 and TRBJ1-1; possible D gene TRBD1, 6 bases. The CDR3 covers 14 residues. Trimming removed 1 base at V and 6 bases at J, with 12 bases between. CDR1 is LGHDT, CDR2 YNNKEL, per germline (reference sequence). DNA of the CDR3: TGTGCCAGCAGCCAAGTAGGGGGTACGGCTGAAGCTTTCTTT. It is translated as CASSQVGGTAEAFF.

This chain connects TRBV29-1 to TRBJ2-3; 8 nucleotides line up with TRBD1. The V and J ends lost 6 bases and 1 base, in that order; junction bases with no gene match: 6. Germline loops: CDR1 SQVTM, CDR2 ANQGSEA. The CDR3 loop spans 14 amino acids. The CDR3 protein is CSVQDREGTDTQYF. CDR3 bases: TGCAGCGTCCAGGACAGGGAGGGCACAGATACGCAGTATTTT.

On this clonotype: This could be a read error, since a much larger clone is one nucleotide away. The rearrangement links TRBV6-5 to TRBJ1-3; D is unresolved. This CDR3 region has 16 residues. Germline CDR1 MNHEY, CDR2 SVGAGI. Here the CDR3 reads CAGRLRPGNSGNTIYF. The CDR3 DNA reads as TGTGCCGGCAGATTACGGCCGGGCAACTCTGGAAACACCATATATTTT.

The chain is built from TRBV5-1 and TRBJ2-3, with 9 bases lining up with TRBD2. Germline V gene lookup returns CDR1 SGHRS and CDR2 YFSETQ. The V and J ends lost 1 base and 0 bases, in that order; junction bases with no gene match: 9. The CDR3 consists of 18 residues. For the CDR3, the DNA is TGCGCCAGCAGCTTGAATCGCCTAGCGGGATCTAGCACAGATACGCAGTATTTT. Its translation is CASSLNRLAGSSTDTQYF. The full variable domain, completed using reference TRBV5-1 and TRBJ2-3, is KAGVTQTPRYLIKTRGQQVTLSCSPISGHRSVSWYQQTPGQGLQFLFEYFSETQRNKGNFPGRFSGRQFSNSRSEMNVSTLELGDSALYLCASSLNRLAGSSTDTQYFGPGTRLTVL.

J is TRBJ1-6 and V is TRBV19; maybe TRBD1 (5 bases). This CDR3 is built from 16 residues. Trimming cost V 6 bases and J 9 bases, with 21 bases left between them. The germline gives CDR1 LNHDA, CDR2 SQIVND (reference sequence). CDR3 amino acids: CASSPPPGIRGSPLHF. CDR3 coding DNA: TGTGCCAGTAGCCCTCCCCCAGGGATACGGGGTTCACCCCTCCACTTT.

Ten or more counts support this clonotype. The genes are TRBV7-3 and TRBJ2-3, with D tentatively TRBD2 (6 bases). V was pared by 2 bases and J by 0 bases, with 6 bases between. Germline V lookup: CDR1 SGHTA, CDR2 FQGTGA. This CDR3 is 14 amino acids long. CDR3 in DNA: TGTGCCAGCAGCTTAGGGACTAGCACAGATACGCAGTATTTT. It yields the protein CASSLGTSTDTQYF.

This chain uses TRBV15 with TRBJ2-3, with a tentative D call TRBD1 (5 bases). The CDR3 extends over 14 amino acids. The germline V gene has CDR1 LNHNV and CDR2 YYDKDF (reference sequence). Trimming removed 1 base from V and 5 bases from J, with 10 bases in between. CDR3: CATSRVGVRDTQYF. Here the CDR3 DNA reads TGTGCCACCAGCAGAGTAGGGGTTCGAGATACGCAGTATTTT.

This chain links TRBV7-6 with TRBJ1-6; D is perhaps TRBD1 (5 bases). The CDR3 length is 13 residues. Germline CDR1 SGHVS, CDR2 FNYEAQ. Trimming removed 9 bases at V and 7 bases at J, with 13 bases between. The CDR3 protein is CASTGAANSPLHF. The CDR3 region has the DNA TGTGCCAGTACTGGGGCAGCCAATTCACCCCTCCACTTT.

This clonotype appeared a single time. The chain uses TRBV19 and TRBJ2-1; 7 nucleotides align to TRBD1. Unmatched junction bases numbered 1, after V lost 4 bases and J lost 4 bases. This CDR3 is 13 amino acids long. Germline V lookup: CDR1 LNHDA, CDR2 SQIVND (reference sequence). The CDR3 DNA is TGTGCCAGTAGTAAGACAGGGTACAATGAGCAGTTCTTC. This sequence encodes CASSKTGYNEQFF.

This clonotype was detected ten times or more. This rearrangement joins TRBV18 to TRBJ2-7; tentative D call: TRBD2 (6 bases). V lost 3 bases, J lost 3 bases, and 12 bases lay in between. Germline loops: CDR1 KGHSH, CDR2 LQKENI. The CDR3 sequence is 14 residues long. CDR3 amino acids: CASSPSGGNYEQYF. In DNA, the CDR3 is TGTGCCAGCTCACCTTCTGGAGGGAACTACGAGCAGTACTTC.

This chain joins TRBV11-2 and TRBJ2-1; the D is unclear. The CDR3 totals 13 residues. V gave up 4 bases and J gave up 4 bases, with 8 bases separating them. CDR1 SGHAT and CDR2 FQNNGV come from the germline V gene. Here the CDR3 reads CASSSELYNEQFF. The CDR3 bases are TGTGCCAGCAGCTCCGAACTTTACAATGAGCAGTTCTTC.

At least ten counts were recorded for this clonotype. The rearrangement joins TRBV20-1 to TRBJ1-6; no reliable D call. Germline CDR1 and CDR2: DFQATT and SNEGSKA (reference sequence). V shed 1 base and J shed 8 bases, with 9 bases lying between them. CDR3 size: 13 residues. This CDR3 reads CSARVGGDSPLHF. The DNA of the CDR3 is TGCAGTGCTAGAGTAGGAGGAGATTCACCCCTCCACTTT.